Listed below are T cell receptor beta chains from one sample, sequenced in a study of T cell changes during pregnancy in multiple sclerosis. Here immunoSEQ multiplex PCR was the method, and the copy in TCRdb shows in-frame clones only, minus some. Of roughly 61,000 clones detected, 93% appear once; the ten largest clones hold around 1.7%. The sample was peripheral blood, taken after pregnancy. These receptors originate from a female donor with multiple sclerosis, enrolled in a pregnancy study. Each CDR3 is given with its conserved first and last residue. A D gene is named only where the DNA matches it firmly. The size field is filled for only some rows; it gives once, few, many or a size class.

j_call: TRBJ1-1; v_call: TRBV11-2; clone_size: NA; d_call: TRBD1; cdr3_nt: TGTGCCAGCAGTCTCCTCACCTGGGAAGGGGGCAGGGGCACTGAAGCTTTCTTT; cdr3_aa: CASSLLTWEGGRGTEAFF
j_call: TRBJ1-5; v_call: TRBV6-5; clone_size: NA; d_call: NA; cdr3_nt: TGTGCCAGCAGGATACGAGTATATAGCAATCAGCCCCAGCATTTT; cdr3_aa: CASRIRVYSNQPQHF
j_call: TRBJ2-7; v_call: TRBV6-1; clone_size: NA; d_call: NA; cdr3_nt: TGTGCCAGCAGTGAAACGAGGATAGGCGAGCAGTACTTC; cdr3_aa: CASSETRIGEQYF
j_call: TRBJ2-5; v_call: TRBV14; clone_size: once; d_call: TRBD2; cdr3_nt: TGTGCCAGCAGCCAAGGGATTCTAGCGGGAGAGACCCAGTACTTC; cdr3_aa: CASSQGILAGETQYF
j_call: TRBJ2-1; v_call: TRBV5-4; clone_size: NA; d_call: NA; cdr3_nt: TGTGCCAGCAGCCGACCAGGGGACAATGAGCAGTTCTTC; cdr3_aa: CASSRPGDNEQFF
j_call: TRBJ2-2; v_call: TRBV11-3; clone_size: NA; d_call: NA; cdr3_nt: TGTGCCAGCAGCTTAGTGGCAGGAGGCACCGGGGAGCTGTTTTTT; cdr3_aa: CASSLVAGGTGELFF
j_call: TRBJ1-6; v_call: TRBV6-4; clone_size: NA; d_call: NA; cdr3_nt: TGTGCCAGCAGTGCCCGTGCTGGCTCACCCCTCCACTTT; cdr3_aa: CASSARAGSPLHF
j_call: TRBJ2-7; v_call: TRBV28; clone_size: NA; d_call: TRBD1; cdr3_nt: TGTGCCAGCAGTTTGAGGGACAGGGGGCACGGATACGAGCAGTACTTC; cdr3_aa: CASSLRDRGHGYEQYF
j_call: TRBJ2-5; v_call: TRBV7-2; clone_size: NA; d_call: NA; cdr3_nt: TGTGCCAGCGGTACACGGACAGGGGCGGGGGGAGAGACCCAGTACTTC; cdr3_aa: CASGTRTGAGGETQYF
j_call: TRBJ2-1; v_call: TRBV4-3; clone_size: NA; d_call: NA; cdr3_nt: TGCGCCAGCAGCCAAGACCCCATCGGGGTAGGCCCTTACAATGAGCAGTTCTTC; cdr3_aa: CASSQDPIGVGPYNEQFF